Presented here are 26 T cell receptor beta chains from one specimen sequenced in a study of blood T cells in healthy people across ages. A J-beta primer mix and a sample-barcoded 5' primer were used in a second PCR of about 6 to 12 cycles. From the 5' RACE reads, TCRdb called clonotypes with MiXCR, one entry per CDR3 protein. The sample consists of 700,000 to 800,000 distinct CDR3 sequences, 40% to 45% of them appearing once. The specimen was blood. These receptors were collected from a woman aged 55 to 70 in good health.

The chain links TRBV27 to TRBJ2-7; 14 nucleotides align to TRBD2. V lost 5 bases to trimming and J lost 1 base; unmatched junction nucleotides: 10. Germline-derived CDR1 and CDR2 are MNHEY and SMNVEV (reference sequence). This CDR3 has 18 amino acids. For the CDR3, the DNA is TGTGCCAGCAGTAACTCCGGGACTAGCGGGAGAGGTTCCTACGAGCAGTACTTC. Translated, it gives CASSNSGTSGRGSYEQYF.

The chain combines TRBV5-1 with TRBJ2-3; 11 positions agree with TRBD2. Germline V gene lookup returns CDR1 SGHRS and CDR2 YFSETQ. Trimming cost V 4 bases and J 6 bases; bases outside gene matches: 16. This CDR3 is 18 amino acids long. CDR3 in amino acids: CASSPREAGLADTDTQYF. The CDR3, as DNA: TGCGCCAGCAGCCCACGGGAGGCGGGACTAGCGGACACGGATACGCAGTATTTT.

The V and J genes are TRBV29-1 and TRBJ2-1; 9 bases agree with TRBD1. The CDR3 contains 15 residues. CDR1 is SQVTM, CDR2 ANQGSEA, per germline. V lost 2 bases to trimming and J lost 8 bases; unmatched junction nucleotides: 10. The CDR3 region has the DNA TGCAGCGTTGAAAAGTGGGACAGGGAAGTTTATGAGCAGTTCTTC. This gives the protein CSVEKWDREVYEQFF.

The chain links TRBV20-1 to TRBJ2-1; 10 bases are shared with TRBD2. Germline V lookup: CDR1 DFQATT, CDR2 SNEGSKA (reference sequence). The CDR3 consists of 16 residues. V lost 0 bases to trimming and J lost 5 bases; unmatched junction nucleotides: 7. Written as DNA, the CDR3 is TGCAGTGCTAGAGATCCCCAAGCGGGGGGGAACAATGAGCAGTTCTTC. The encoded protein is CSARDPQAGGNNEQFF.

The table lists this clonotype with many counts. The V call is TRBV15, the J call TRBJ2-7; perhaps TRBD2 as D (6 bases). V lost 0 bases and J lost 3, with 12 bases in between. The CDR3 contains 15 residues. The germline CDR1 and CDR2 sequences are LNHNV and YYDKDF (reference sequence). CDR3 coding DNA: TGTGCCACCAGCAGAGATCATGGCGGGAACTACGAGCAGTACTTC. Its translation is CATSRDHGGNYEQYF.

This clonotype was observed at least ten times. This chain links TRBV21-1 with TRBJ2-5. TRBV21-1 represents a pseudogene. This CDR3 spans 10 amino acids. The CDR3 DNA is TGTGCCAGCAGCCAAGAGGACCAGTACTTC. Its protein is CASSQEDQYF.

This rearrangement joins TRBV12-3 or TRBV12-4 to TRBJ2-5, with D tentatively TRBD2 (6 bases). V shed 5 bases and J shed 4 bases, with 14 bases lying between them. This CDR3 contains 14 residues. DNA of the CDR3: TGTGCCAGCAGTCACGGGCGGGGTGGAGAGACCCAGTACTTC. This codes for CASSHGRGGETQYF.

For this clonotype: The junction does not match germline at one end; this may be a read error. The chain combines TRBV7-9 with TRBJ2-1; D ambiguous. CDR1 SEHNR and CDR2 FQNEAQ come from the germline V gene (reference sequence). This CDR3 has 13 amino acids. The CDR3 DNA reads TGTGCCAGCAGCTTCAGCTCCTACAATGAGCGGTTCTTC. Translation: CASSFSSYNERFF.

This clonotype was found a few times. Here the CDR3 reads CASSQERGGEAFF. The DNA of the CDR3 is TGCGCCAGCAGCCAAGAAAGGGGCGGAGAAGCTTTCTTT. V and J are TRBV4-1 and TRBJ1-1; a weak D match, TRBD1 (5 bases). Per germline, CDR1 MGHRA and CDR2 YSYEKL. CDR3 size: 13 residues. Trimming removed 0 bases from V and 8 bases from J, with 10 bases in between.

This chain uses TRBV28 with TRBJ2-3; either TRBD1 or TRBD2 may fit D (6 bases each). Germline lookup yields CDR1 MDHEN and CDR2 SYDVKM. The CDR3 sequence is 16 residues long. With 1 base removed from V and 0 bases from J, the gap between germline ends came to 11 bases. The CDR3 protein is CASSLLGGTSTDTQYF. In DNA form, the CDR3 reads TGTGCCAGCAGTTTATTGGGGGGCACTAGCACAGATACGCAGTATTTT. The full variable domain, in which reference TRBV28 and TRBJ2-3 provide the parts outside the CDR3, is DVKVTQSSRYLVKRTGEKVFLECVQDMDHENMFWYRQDPGLGLRLIYFSYDVKMKEKGDIPEGYSVSREKKERFSLILESASTNQTSMYLCASSLLGGTSTDTQYFGPGTRLTVL.

This chain connects TRBV7-3 to TRBJ2-5; 7 bases fit TRBD1. The germline V gene encodes CDR1 SGHTA and CDR2 FQGTGA. V was clipped by 5 bases and J by 11 bases; unmatched bases: 11. The CDR3 covers 13 residues. This chain's CDR3 is CASSHSRDSEQYF. The CDR3 bases are TGTGCCAGCAGCCACTCCCGGGACAGTGAGCAGTACTTC.

In DNA form, the CDR3 reads TGCAGCGTCCTTGGGGCGGGCCTAAACACTGAAGCTTTCTTT. This codes for CSVLGAGLNTEAFF. The rearrangement uses TRBV29-1 and TRBJ1-1, with D possibly matching TRBD1 (5 bases). Trimming stripped 6 bases from V and 2 bases from J, with 16 bases between. Germline assignment: CDR1 SQVTM and CDR2 ANQGSEA. The CDR3 length is 14 residues.

The genes are TRBV7-2 and TRBJ2-5, with D possibly called TRBD1 or TRBD2 (5 bases each). The tail of the sequence fits TRBJ2-7 better, so the J call may be wrong. Germline lookup yields CDR1 SGHTA and CDR2 FQGNSA. This CDR3 has 14 residues. CDR3 in amino acids: CASSSMGVKNEQYF. CDR3 nucleotide sequence: TGTGCCAGCAGTTCGATGGGGGTTAAGAACGAGCAGTACTTC.

This clonotype showed up just a few times. The rearrangement uses TRBV18 and TRBJ2-7; TRBD1 might be the D (6 bases). The CDR3 contains 14 residues. CDR1 KGHSH and CDR2 LQKENI come from the germline V gene. The germline V and J ends were trimmed by 3 bases and 5 bases, with 14 bases remaining between them. Here the CDR3 DNA reads TGTGCCAGCTCACCGGAGACAGGAGTCCACGAGCAGTACTTC. Translated: CASSPETGVHEQYF.

V gene TRBV6-1 combines with J gene TRBJ1-4; D gene uncertain. Germline CDR1 is MNHNS and CDR2 is SASEGT. Deletions cut 4 bases from V and 8 bases from J, with 14 bases between. CDR3 length equals 14 residues. This chain's CDR3 is CASSVELGLEKLFF. CDR3 bases: TGTGCCAGCAGTGTCGAGTTGGGCTTGGAAAAACTGTTTTTT.

This clonotype was counted a few times. This sequence joins TRBV12-3 or TRBV12-4 and TRBJ1-2; TRBD1 matches at 10 bases. The CDR3 runs 16 residues. V lost 5 bases to trimming and J lost 7 bases; unmatched junction nucleotides: 13. In DNA, the CDR3 is TGTGCCAGCAGTAGTTACAGACAGGGGGCTATGGGTGGCTACACCTTC. This translates into CASSSYRQGAMGGYTF.

This clonotype showed up just a few times. J is TRBJ2-5 and V is TRBV3-1; D may be TRBD1 or TRBD2 (5 bases each). CDR1 and CDR2 (germline): LGHDT, YNNKEL (reference sequence). The CDR3 is 14 amino acids. V dropped 4 bases and J dropped 5 bases, with 14 bases sitting between them. The CDR3 DNA reads TGTGCCAGCAGCCCTAGGGACGGAAGGGAGACCCAGTACTTC. Protein product: CASSPRDGRETQYF.

This rearrangement joins TRBV25-1 to TRBJ2-7; 9 bases match TRBD1. This CDR3 has 15 amino acids. The germline gives CDR1 MGHDK, CDR2 SYGVNS. Losses at the gene ends were 4 bases for V and 6 bases for J; bases not matched to a gene: 10. The CDR3 is CASSGTMGQGPEQYF. CDR3 DNA sequence: TGTGCCAGCAGTGGGACCATGGGACAGGGCCCCGAGCAGTACTTC.

The rearrangement joins TRBV7-2 to TRBJ2-7; TRBD2 matches at 7 bases. V lost 0 bases to trimming and J lost 0 bases; unmatched junction nucleotides: 5. The CDR3 spans 16 residues. Germline V gene data show CDR1 as SGHTA and CDR2 as FQGNSA. The CDR3 here is CASSLASGSLSYEQYF. The CDR3 nucleotides are TGTGCCAGCAGCTTAGCTAGCGGGTCCCTCTCCTACGAGCAGTACTTC.

The chain couples TRBV25-1 to TRBJ2-3, with TRBD1 identical over 7 bases. From germline, CDR1 is MGHDK and CDR2 SYGVNS. This CDR3 has 16 amino acids. After removal of 2 bases from V and 5 bases from J, the junction contained 10 bases not matched to a gene. The CDR3 here is CASSEGRDRKRDTQYF. The DNA of the CDR3 is TGTGCCAGCAGTGAAGGAAGGGACAGAAAGAGAGATACGCAGTATTTT. Full variable domain (rest looked up from reference TRBV25-1 and TRBJ2-3): EADIYQTPRYLVIGTGKKITLECSQTMGHDKMYWYQQDPGMELHLIHYSYGVNSTEKGDLSSESTVSRIRTEHFPLTLESARPSHTSQYLCASSEGRDRKRDTQYFGPGTRLTVL.

The chain recombines TRBV6-6 with TRBJ2-1, with 7 bases matching TRBD1. The CDR3 is made up of 15 amino acids. Trimming removed 2 bases from V and 13 bases from J; junction bases left unmatched: 14. Looked up from germline, CDR1 is MNHNY and CDR2 is SVGAGI (reference sequence). The CDR3 DNA reads as TGTGCCAGCAGTTACCCCCCAGGGGGTACGGAGACCCAGTTCTTC. Translated: CASSYPPGGTETQFF.

CDR3: CASSPPSPGGETQYF. Written as DNA, the CDR3 is TGTGCCAGCTCACCACCCTCTCCGGGCGGCGAGACCCAGTACTTC. The chain recombines TRBV18 with TRBJ2-5, with no clear D. The V and J ends lost 0 bases and 5 bases respectively, with 13 bases between them. The CDR3 runs 15 residues. CDR1 and CDR2 from the germline V gene are KGHSH and LQKENI.

The gene calls are TRBV4-1 and TRBJ1-6, with a possible D match to TRBD1 (5 bases). Trimming left V 0 bases short and J 8 bases short, with 14 bases between. The CDR3 is 16 amino acids. CDR1 and CDR2 (germline): MGHRA, YSYEKL. The CDR3 DNA reads TGCGCCAGCAGCCAAGAGGATGGGGCAGGGCATTCACCCCTCCACTTT. Its translation: CASSQEDGAGHSPLHF.

The chain carries TRBV20-1 and TRBJ2-4, with TRBD1 matching 8 bases. J was trimmed by 0 bases and V by 2 bases; bases with no gene match: 9. Germline loops: CDR1 DFQATT, CDR2 SNEGSKA (reference sequence). The CDR3 length is 17 residues. The CDR3 DNA reads as TGCAGTGCTAGAAGGACAGGGAATGACCTAGCCAAAAACATTCAGTACTTC. Its protein product is CSARRTGNDLAKNIQYF.

This clonotype appeared a single time. This chain joins TRBV6-6 and TRBJ1-1, with 9 bases lining up with TRBD1. CDR1 is MNHNY and CDR2 is SVGAGI in the germline V gene (reference sequence). V was pared by 5 bases and J by 5 bases, with 3 bases of the junction left unmatched. CDR3 length: 13 amino acids. CDR3 sequence reads: CASSDRGETEAFF. The CDR3 DNA is TGTGCCAGCAGTGACAGGGGGGAGACTGAAGCTTTCTTT.

This chain joins TRBV6-1 and TRBJ2-3; no definite D call. Germline V CDR1 and CDR2: MNHNS, SASEGT. Trimming removed 4 bases from V and 6 bases from J, with 17 bases in between. The CDR3 loop spans 15 amino acids. CDR3 residues: CASSVVTLRADTQYF. CDR3 nucleotides: TGTGCCAGCAGTGTGGTGACTTTACGAGCGGATACGCAGTATTTT.